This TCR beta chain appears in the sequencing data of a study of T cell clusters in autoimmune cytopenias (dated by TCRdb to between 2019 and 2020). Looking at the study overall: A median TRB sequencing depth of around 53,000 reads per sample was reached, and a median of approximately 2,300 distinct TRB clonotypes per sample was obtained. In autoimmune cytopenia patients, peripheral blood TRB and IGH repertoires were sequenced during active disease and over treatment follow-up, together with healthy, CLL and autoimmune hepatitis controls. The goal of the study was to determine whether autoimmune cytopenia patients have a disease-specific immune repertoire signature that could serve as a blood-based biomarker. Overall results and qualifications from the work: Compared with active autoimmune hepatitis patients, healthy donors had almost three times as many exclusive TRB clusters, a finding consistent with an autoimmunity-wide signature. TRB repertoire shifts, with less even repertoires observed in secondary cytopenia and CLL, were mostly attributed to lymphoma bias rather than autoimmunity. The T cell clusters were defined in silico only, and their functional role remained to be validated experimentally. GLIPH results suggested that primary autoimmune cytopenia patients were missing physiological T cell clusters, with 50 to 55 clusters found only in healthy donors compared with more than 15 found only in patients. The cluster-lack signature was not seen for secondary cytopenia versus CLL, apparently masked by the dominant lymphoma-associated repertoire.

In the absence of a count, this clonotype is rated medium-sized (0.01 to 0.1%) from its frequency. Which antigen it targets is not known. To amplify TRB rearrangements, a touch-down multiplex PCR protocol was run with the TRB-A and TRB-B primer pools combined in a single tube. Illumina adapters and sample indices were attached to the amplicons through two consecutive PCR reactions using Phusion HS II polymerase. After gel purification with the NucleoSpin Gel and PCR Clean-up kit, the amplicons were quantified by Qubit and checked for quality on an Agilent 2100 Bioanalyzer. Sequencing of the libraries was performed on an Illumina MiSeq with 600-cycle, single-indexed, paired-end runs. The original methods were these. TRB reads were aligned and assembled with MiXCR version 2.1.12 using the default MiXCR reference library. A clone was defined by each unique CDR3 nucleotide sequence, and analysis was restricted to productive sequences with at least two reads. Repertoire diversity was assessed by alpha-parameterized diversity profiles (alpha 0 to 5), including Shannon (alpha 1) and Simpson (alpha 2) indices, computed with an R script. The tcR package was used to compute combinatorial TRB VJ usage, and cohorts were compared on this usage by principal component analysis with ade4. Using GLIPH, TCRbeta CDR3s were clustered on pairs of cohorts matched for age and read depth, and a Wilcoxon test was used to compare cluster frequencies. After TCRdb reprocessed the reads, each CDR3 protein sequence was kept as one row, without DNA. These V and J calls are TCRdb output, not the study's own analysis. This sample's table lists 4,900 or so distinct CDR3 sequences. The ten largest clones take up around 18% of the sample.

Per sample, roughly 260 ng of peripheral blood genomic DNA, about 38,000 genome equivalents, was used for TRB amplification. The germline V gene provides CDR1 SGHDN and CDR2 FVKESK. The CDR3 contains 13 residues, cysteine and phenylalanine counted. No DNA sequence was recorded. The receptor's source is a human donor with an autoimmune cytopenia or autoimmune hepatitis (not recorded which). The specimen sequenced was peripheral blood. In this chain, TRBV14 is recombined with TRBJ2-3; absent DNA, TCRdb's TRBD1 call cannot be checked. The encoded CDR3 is CASSPTGTDTQYF.